This T cell receptor (beta chain) was obtained from a study of blood T cells in healthy people across ages. This clonotype has ten or more counts. Germline V gives CDR1 LGHDT, CDR2 YNNKEL (reference sequence). The CDR3 runs 14 residues. The J segment lost 6 bases and the V segment lost 1 base, leaving 3 bases of the junction unmatched. A second PCR, run for 7 to 11 cycles, used a sample-barcoded 5' primer plus a J-beta primer mix. Carrying 12 random nucleotides, a template-switch adaptor labeled each individual cDNA molecule. In TCRdb, the 5' RACE reads were re-called with MiXCR into one record per CDR3 protein. The sample yields 800,000 to 950,000 distinct CDR3 sequences, around 29% seen once. These data are also associated with another study on T cells of mothers and their children. This second study says: The cDNA synthesis received all extracted RNA, at about 1.5 ug per 15 ul.

The sequenced sample consisted of blood. The source of this sequence is a woman between 35 and 50 years old in good health. V is TRBV3-1 and J is TRBJ2-7; TRBD1 matches 10 bases. The DNA of the CDR3 is TGTGCCAGCAGCCAAGGGGACAGGGGCGGCGAGCAGTACTTC. Amino acid sequence: CASSQGDRGGEQYF.